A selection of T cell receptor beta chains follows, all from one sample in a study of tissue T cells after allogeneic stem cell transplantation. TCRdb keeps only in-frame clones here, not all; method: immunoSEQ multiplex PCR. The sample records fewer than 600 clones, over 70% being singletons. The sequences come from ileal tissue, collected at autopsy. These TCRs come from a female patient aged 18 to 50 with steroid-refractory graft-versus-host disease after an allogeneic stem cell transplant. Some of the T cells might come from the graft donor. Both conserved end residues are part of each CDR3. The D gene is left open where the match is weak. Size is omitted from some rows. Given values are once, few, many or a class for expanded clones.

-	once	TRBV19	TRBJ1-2	CASSVDRRTTKNYGYTF	TGTGCCAGTAGCGTCGACAGGCGAACCACAAAAAACTATGGCTACACCTTC
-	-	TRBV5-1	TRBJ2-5	CASSLGVRPPGETQYF	TGCGCCAGCAGCTTGGGGGTCAGGCCCCCCGGGGAGACCCAGTACTTC
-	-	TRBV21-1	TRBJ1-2	CASSSPGQTIRGYTF	TGTGCCAGCAGCTCGCCGGGACAAACAATTAGAGGCTACACCTTC
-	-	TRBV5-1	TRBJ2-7	CANPGPSCYEQYF	TGCGCCAACCCGGGACCCAGCTGTTACGAGCAGTACTTC
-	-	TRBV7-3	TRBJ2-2	CASSLEPGELFF	TGTGCCAGCAGCCTAGAGCCCGGGGAGCTGTTTTTT
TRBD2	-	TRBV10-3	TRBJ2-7	CAIRLAGEQYF	TGTGCCATCAGACTAGCGGGGGAGCAGTACTTC
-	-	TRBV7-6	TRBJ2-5	CASSPRTAQYF	TGTGCCAGCAGCCCCAGGACAGCGCAGTACTTC
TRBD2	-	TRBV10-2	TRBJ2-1	CASSGIAGLTGEQFF	TGCGCCAGCAGTGGGATAGCGGGATTAACGGGTGAGCAGTTCTTC
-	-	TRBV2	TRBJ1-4	CASSVRQLEKLFF	TGTGCCAGCAGTGTGCGACAACTTGAAAAACTGTTTTTT
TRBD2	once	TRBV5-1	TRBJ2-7	CASSASGLAGSEQYF	TGCGCCAGCAGCGCCTCGGGACTAGCGGGATCGGAGCAGTACTTC
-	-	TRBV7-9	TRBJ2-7	CASSEWDHYEQYF	TGTGCCAGCAGCGAATGGGACCACTACGAGCAGTACTTC
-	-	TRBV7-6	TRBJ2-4	CASSLRDGEKNIQYF	TGTGCCAGCAGCTTAAGGGACGGTGAAAAAAACATTCAGTACTTC
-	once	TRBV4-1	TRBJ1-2	CASSQRLWTAPKPYGYTF	TGCGCCAGCAGCCAGAGACTTTGGACAGCACCCAAACCTTATGGCTACACCTTC
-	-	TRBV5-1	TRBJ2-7	CASSTFGRGYEQYF	TGCGCCAGCAGTACCTTCGGCAGGGGATACGAGCAGTACTTC
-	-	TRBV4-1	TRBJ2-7	CASSQSGGPLYEQYF	TGCGCCAGCAGCCAGTCTGGGGGGCCGCTCTACGAGCAGTACTTC
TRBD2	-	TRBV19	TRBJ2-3	CATTTPSGIGGTDTQYF	TGTGCCACCACTACCCCTAGCGGGATCGGGGGCACAGATACGCAGTATTTT
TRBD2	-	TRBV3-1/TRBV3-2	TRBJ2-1	CASSQEALLAGGPRAYNEQFF	TGTGCCAGCAGCCAAGAGGCCCTTCTAGCGGGGGGGCCTAGGGCCTACAATGAGCAGTTCTTC
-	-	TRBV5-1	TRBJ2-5	CASSSSGAGETQYF	TGCGCCAGCAGCTCTTCCGGGGCTGGCGAGACCCAGTACTTC
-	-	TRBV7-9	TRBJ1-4	CASSSPREKLFF	TGTGCCAGCAGCTCCCCTAGGGAAAAACTGTTTTTT
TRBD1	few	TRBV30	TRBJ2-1	CACEGADEQFF	TGTGCCTGTGAGGGGGCGGATGAGCAGTTCTTC
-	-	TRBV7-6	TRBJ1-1	CASSLVMGNTEAFF	TGTGCCAGCAGCTTAGTAATGGGGAACACTGAAGCTTTCTTT
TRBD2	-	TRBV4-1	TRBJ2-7	CASSHGRKAGGMLYEQYF	TGCGCCAGCAGCCACGGCCGGAAAGCGGGGGGTATGTTATACGAGCAGTACTTC
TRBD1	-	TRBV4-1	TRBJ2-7	CASSQVFFRDSYEQYF	TGCGCCAGCAGCCAAGTCTTCTTCCGGGACAGCTACGAGCAGTACTTC
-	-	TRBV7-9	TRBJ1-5	CASSFDGRYSNQPQHF	TGTGCCAGCAGCTTTGATGGCAGATATAGCAATCAGCCCCAGCATTTT
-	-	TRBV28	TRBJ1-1	CASNPGTQNTEAFF	TGTGCCAGCAACCCCGGGACGCAAAACACTGAAGCTTTCTTT
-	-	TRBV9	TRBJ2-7	CAYRGRGCEQYF	TGTGCCTATAGGGGGAGGGGGTGCGAGCAGTACTTC
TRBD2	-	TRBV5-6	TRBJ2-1	CASSSGLAGYNEQFF	TGTGCCAGCAGCTCGGGACTAGCGGGTTACAATGAGCAGTTCTTC
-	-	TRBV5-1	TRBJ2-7	CASSPGALSYEQYF	TGCGCCAGCAGCCCTGGGGCACTCTCCTACGAGCAGTACTTC
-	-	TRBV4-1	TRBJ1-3	CASSPISGAGNTIYF	TGCGCCAGCAGCCCGATTTCAGGGGCTGGAAACACCATATATTTT
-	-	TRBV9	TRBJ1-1	CASSLAPLGTEAFF	TGTGCCAGCAGCCTAGCACCCTTGGGCACTGAAGCTTTCTTT
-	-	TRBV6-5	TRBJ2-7	CASSTGIQEQYF	TGTGCCAGCTCTACAGGGATTCAAGAGCAGTACTTC
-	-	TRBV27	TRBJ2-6	CASSLFSGANVLTF	TGTGCCAGCAGTCTATTCTCTGGGGCCAACGTCCTGACTTTC
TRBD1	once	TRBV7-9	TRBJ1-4	CASSTDRDREKLFF	TGTGCCAGCAGTACCGACAGGGACAGGGAAAAACTGTTTTTT
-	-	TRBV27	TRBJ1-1	CASSSAVMNTEAFF	TGTGCCAGCAGTTCGGCAGTGATGAACACTGAAGCTTTCTTT
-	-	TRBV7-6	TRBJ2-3	CASSSRTASTDTQYF	TGTGCCAGCAGCTCCCGGACGGCTAGCACAGATACGCAGTATTTT
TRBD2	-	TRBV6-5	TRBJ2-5	CASTRELAAYRYF	TGTGCCAGCACCCGGGAACTAGCGGCCTACCGGTACTTC
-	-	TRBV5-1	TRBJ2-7	CASSEGSYEQYF	TGCGCCAGCAGTGAGGGCTCCTACGAGCAGTACTTC
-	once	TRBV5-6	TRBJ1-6	CASSLFGGLSSYNSPLHF	TGTGCCAGCAGCTTGTTCGGGGGACTGAGCTCCTATAATTCACCCCTCCACTTT
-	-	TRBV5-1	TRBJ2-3	CASSLGRGRNTDTQYF	TGCGCCAGCAGCTTGGGCAGGGGTCGGAACACAGATACGCAGTATTTT
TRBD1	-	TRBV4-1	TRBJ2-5	CASSQRVRQGFQETQYF	TGCGCCAGCAGCCAGCGAGTAAGACAGGGCTTTCAAGAGACCCAGTACTTC
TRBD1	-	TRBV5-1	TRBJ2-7	CASSGQGLGVQYF	TGCGCCAGCAGCGGACAGGGCTTAGGTGTGCAGTACTTC
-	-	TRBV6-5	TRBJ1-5	CASSYRKGQPQHF	TGTGCCAGCAGTTACCGGAAAGGCCAGCCCCAGCATTTT
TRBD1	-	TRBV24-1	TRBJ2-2	CATSDLSGRGHTGELFF	TGTGCCACCAGTGATTTGTCGGGCAGGGGGCACACCGGGGAGCTGTTTTTT
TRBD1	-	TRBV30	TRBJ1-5	CAWSVHRGRVNSNQPQHF	TGTGCCTGGAGTGTACACAGGGGGCGGGTTAATAGCAATCAGCCCCAGCATTTT
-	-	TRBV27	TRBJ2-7	CASSPRARSSYEQYF	TGTGCCAGCAGTCCTCGGGCTCGGAGCTCCTACGAGCAGTACTTC
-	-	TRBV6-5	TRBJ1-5	CASRSGQLYNQPQHF	TGTGCCAGCAGGTCCGGACAGCTTTATAATCAGCCCCAGCATTTT
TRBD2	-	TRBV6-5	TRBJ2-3	CASSWLAGRSTDTQYF	TGTGCCAGCAGTTGGCTAGCGGGTCGTAGCACAGATACGCAGTATTTT
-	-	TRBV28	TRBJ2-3	CATHFLSGASTDTQYF	TGTGCCACCCATTTTTTGTCGGGGGCAAGCACAGATACGCAGTATTTT